This TCR beta chain was sequenced during a study of radiation and T cells in renal cell carcinoma. V trimming: 5 bases; J trimming: 2 bases; junction bases outside the gene matches: 8. The germline V gene has CDR1 SEHNR and CDR2 FQNEAQ (reference sequence). This CDR3 contains 17 residues. Clones were sequenced by immunoSEQ multiplex PCR, and TCRdb holds only the in-frame ones, with some missing. Among fewer than 6,500 clones, more than 60% were seen once, and the ten largest hold 25% to 30%. This clone was recorded a few times. The antigen remains unidentified. Study conclusions and caveats: Intratumoral heterogeneity was not captured in these approximately 0.91 g regions. Dominant CDR3 motifs occupied more repertoire in irradiated than control tumors. Irradiated tumors had higher TCR clonality than control tumors.

As for treatment: treatment-naive control, cytoreductive nephrectomy. The tumor was a clear cell renal cell carcinoma. The sequence was collected from a human donor with renal cell carcinoma. The material sequenced was tumor tissue, taken from a patient whose treatment was nephrectomy without radiotherapy. The chain recombines TRBV7-9 with TRBJ2-2; TRBD1 agrees at 10 bases. The CDR3 sequence is CASSPGTGEVNTGELFF. Written as DNA, the CDR3 is TGTGCCAGCAGCCCGGGGACAGGGGAGGTAAACACCGGGGAGCTGTTTTTT.